Listed below are T cell receptor beta chains from one sample, sequenced in a study of CD8+CD57+ T cells in acquired aplastic anemia. TCRdb reprocessed the reads with MiXCR, giving one entry per CDR3 protein. The sample carries fewer than 250,000 distinct CDR3 sequences, around 49% recorded once. Sequenced material: sorted CD4+, CD8+, or CD8+CD57+ T cells (not recorded which) from PBMCs. The receptors derive from a human donor with aplastic anemia. CDR3s include the opening cysteine and the closing phenylalanine or tryptophan. Each record gives: D gene, V gene, J gene, CDR3 protein. A D gene is named only where the DNA matches it firmly.

d_call: NA
v_call: TRBV7-2
j_call: TRBJ2-4
cdr3_aa: CASSLSLSLKRAIQYF

d_call: NA
v_call: TRBV10-2
j_call: TRBJ1-6
cdr3_aa: CASSEPPPNNSSLHF

d_call: NA
v_call: TRBV30
j_call: TRBJ1-4
cdr3_aa: CAWNSNEKLFF

d_call: NA
v_call: TRBV7-9
j_call: TRBJ2-2
cdr3_aa: CASSFQGRAGELFF

d_call: TRBD2
v_call: TRBV2
j_call: TRBJ2-1
cdr3_aa: CASSVAGGVQFF

d_call: NA
v_call: TRBV7-6
j_call: TRBJ2-5
cdr3_aa: CASWPAGRTQYF

d_call: NA
v_call: TRBV18
j_call: TRBJ2-7
cdr3_aa: CASSPDSGLSYEQYF

d_call: TRBD1
v_call: TRBV28
j_call: TRBJ1-2
cdr3_aa: CASSPAGTGDSFGYTF

d_call: NA
v_call: TRBV20-1
j_call: TRBJ2-1
cdr3_aa: CSAVPAESSYNEQFF

d_call: TRBD1
v_call: TRBV12-3/TRBV12-4
j_call: TRBJ2-2
cdr3_aa: CASSLGDRGRSGELFF

d_call: TRBD1
v_call: TRBV20-1
j_call: TRBJ1-2
cdr3_aa: CSAQTGGAAYGYTF

d_call: NA
v_call: TRBV19
j_call: TRBJ1-3
cdr3_aa: CASSIGAGSSGNTIYF

d_call: NA
v_call: TRBV7-3
j_call: TRBJ1-1
cdr3_aa: CASSLLEGGAEAFF

d_call: NA
v_call: TRBV5-1
j_call: TRBJ2-7
cdr3_aa: CASRPDSYERYF

d_call: NA
v_call: TRBV5-1
j_call: TRBJ1-1
cdr3_aa: CASRPGATNTEAFF

d_call: TRBD1
v_call: TRBV12-3/TRBV12-4
j_call: TRBJ2-1
cdr3_aa: CASSLLWDRNNEQFF

d_call: NA
v_call: TRBV14
j_call: TRBJ2-7
cdr3_aa: CASSPPKGAPYEQYF